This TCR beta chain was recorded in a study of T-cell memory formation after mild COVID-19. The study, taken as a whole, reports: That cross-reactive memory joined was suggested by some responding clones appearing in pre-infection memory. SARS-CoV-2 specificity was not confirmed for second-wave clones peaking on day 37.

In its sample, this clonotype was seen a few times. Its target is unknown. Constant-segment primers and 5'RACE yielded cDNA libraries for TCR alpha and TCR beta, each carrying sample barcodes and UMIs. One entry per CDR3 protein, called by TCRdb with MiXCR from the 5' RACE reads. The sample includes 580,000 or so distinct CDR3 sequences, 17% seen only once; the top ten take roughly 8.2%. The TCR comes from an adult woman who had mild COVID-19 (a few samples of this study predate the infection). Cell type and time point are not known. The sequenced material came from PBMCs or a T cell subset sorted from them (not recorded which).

The chain's CDR3 is CASRTSGGFETEAFF. As DNA, the CDR3 is TGTGCCAGCAGAACCTCTGGAGGATTCGAGACTGAAGCTTTCTTT. V is TRBV7-2 and J is TRBJ1-1; no definite D call. The CDR3 totals 15 residues. The germline V gene encodes CDR1 SGHTA and CDR2 FQGNSA. V lost 6 bases and J lost 5, with 19 bases in between.